The entry that follows covers one TCR beta chain sequence. The data were obtained in a study of long-term antiretroviral therapy in people with HIV. Trimming took 5 bases from V and 1 from J, leaving 12 bases between them. The CDR3 loop spans 15 amino acids. Per the germline V gene, CDR1 is MNHNS and CDR2 is SASEGT. Run at survey level, the immunoSEQ assay was version v3.0. Sequencing used immunoSEQ multiplex PCR; TCRdb keeps in-frame clones, though not all of them. The sample shows roughly 16,000 clones, roughly 95% of them seen only once. Sequenced here: unsorted PBMCs, sampled less than 13 years after starting antiretroviral therapy. The receptor was isolated from a man aged 30-40 years with HIV. The V gene is TRBV6-1, the J gene TRBJ1-5; D unresolved. The CDR3 is CASSSDPLSNQPQHF. CDR3 DNA sequence: TGTGCCAGCAGTTCGGACCCGTTAAGCAATCAGCCCCAGCATTTT.